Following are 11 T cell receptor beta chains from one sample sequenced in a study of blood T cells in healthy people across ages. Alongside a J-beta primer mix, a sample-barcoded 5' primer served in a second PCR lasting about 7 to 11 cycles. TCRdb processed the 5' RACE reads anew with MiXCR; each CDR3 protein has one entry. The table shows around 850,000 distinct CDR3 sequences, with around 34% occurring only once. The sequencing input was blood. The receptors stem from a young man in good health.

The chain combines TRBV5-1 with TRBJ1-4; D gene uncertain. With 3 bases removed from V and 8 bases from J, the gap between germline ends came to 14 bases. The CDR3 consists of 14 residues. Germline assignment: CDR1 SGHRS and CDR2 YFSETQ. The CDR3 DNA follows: TGCGCCAGCAGCTATGAGCGGGCGGCGGAAAAACTGTTTTTT. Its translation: CASSYERAAEKLFF.

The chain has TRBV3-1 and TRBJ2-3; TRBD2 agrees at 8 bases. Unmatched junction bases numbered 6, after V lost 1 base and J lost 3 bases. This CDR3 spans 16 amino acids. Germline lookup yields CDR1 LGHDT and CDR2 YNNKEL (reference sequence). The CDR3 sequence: CASSQAARGGTDTQYF. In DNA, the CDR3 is TGTGCCAGCAGCCAAGCTGCCCGGGGGGGGACAGATACGCAGTATTTT.

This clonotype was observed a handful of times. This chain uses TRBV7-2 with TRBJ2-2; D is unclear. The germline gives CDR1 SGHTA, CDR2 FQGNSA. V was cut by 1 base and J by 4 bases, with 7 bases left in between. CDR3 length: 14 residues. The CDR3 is CASSLEKITGELFF. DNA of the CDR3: TGTGCCAGCAGCTTAGAAAAGATCACCGGGGAGCTGTTTTTT.

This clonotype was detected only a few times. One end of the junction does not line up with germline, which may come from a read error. In DNA, the CDR3 is TGCAGTGCAGGTGACAGGGCTGAAGTTTTCTTT. Its protein is CSAGDRAEVFF. The V and J genes are TRBV20-1 and TRBJ1-1; 7 bases map to TRBD1. This CDR3 has 11 amino acids. The germline V gene has CDR1 DFQATT and CDR2 SNEGSKA (reference sequence).

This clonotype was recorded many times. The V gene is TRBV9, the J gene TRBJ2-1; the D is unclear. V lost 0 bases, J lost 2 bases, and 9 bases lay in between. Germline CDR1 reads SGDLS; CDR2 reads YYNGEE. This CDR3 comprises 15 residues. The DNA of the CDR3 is TGTGCCAGCAGCGTAGAGAACAGTGCCTACAATGAGCAGTTCTTC. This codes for CASSVENSAYNEQFF.

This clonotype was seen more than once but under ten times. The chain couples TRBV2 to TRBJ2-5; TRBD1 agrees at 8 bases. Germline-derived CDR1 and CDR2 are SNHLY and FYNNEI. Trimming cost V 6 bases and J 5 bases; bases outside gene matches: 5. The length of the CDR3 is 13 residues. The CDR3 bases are TGTGCCAGCAGAGATCCAGGGGGCGAGACCCAGTACTTC. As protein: CASRDPGGETQYF.

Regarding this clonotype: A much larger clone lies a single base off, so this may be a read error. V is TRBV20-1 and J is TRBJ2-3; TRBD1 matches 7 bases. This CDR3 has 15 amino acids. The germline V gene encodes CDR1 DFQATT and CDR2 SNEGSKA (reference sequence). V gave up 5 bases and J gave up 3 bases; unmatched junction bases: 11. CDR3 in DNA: TGCAGTGCTGGGCCCGGACAGGCCTATACAGATACGCAGTATTTT. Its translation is CSAGPGQAYTDTQYF.

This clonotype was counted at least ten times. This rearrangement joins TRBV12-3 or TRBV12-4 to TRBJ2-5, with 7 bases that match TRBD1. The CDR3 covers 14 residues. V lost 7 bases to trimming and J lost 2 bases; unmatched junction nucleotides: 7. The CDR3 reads CASTNRQGQETQYF. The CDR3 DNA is TGTGCCAGCACCAACAGACAGGGTCAAGAGACCCAGTACTTC.

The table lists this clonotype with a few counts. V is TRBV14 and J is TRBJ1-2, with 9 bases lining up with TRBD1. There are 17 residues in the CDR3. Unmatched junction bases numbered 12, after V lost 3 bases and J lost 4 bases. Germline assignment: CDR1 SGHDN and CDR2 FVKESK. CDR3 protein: CASSHHHTGGASYGYTF. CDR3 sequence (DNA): TGTGCCAGCAGCCACCACCACACAGGGGGCGCTTCCTATGGCTACACCTTC. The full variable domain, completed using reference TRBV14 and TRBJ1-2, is EAGVTQFPSHSVIEKGQTVTLRCDPISGHDNLYWYRRVMGKEIKFLLHFVKESKQDESGMPNNRFLAERTGGTYSTLKVQPAELEDSGVYFCASSHHHTGGASYGYTFGSGTRLTVV.

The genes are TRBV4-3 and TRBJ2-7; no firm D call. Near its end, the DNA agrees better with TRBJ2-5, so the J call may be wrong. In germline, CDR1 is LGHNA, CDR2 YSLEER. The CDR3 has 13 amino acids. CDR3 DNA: TGCGCCAGCAGCCAAGACGCCCGAGAGACCCAGTACTTC. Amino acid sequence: CASSQDARETQYF.

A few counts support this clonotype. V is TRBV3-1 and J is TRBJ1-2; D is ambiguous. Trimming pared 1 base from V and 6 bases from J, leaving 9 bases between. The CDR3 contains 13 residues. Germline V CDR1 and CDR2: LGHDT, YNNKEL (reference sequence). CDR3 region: CASSQGGEDGYTF. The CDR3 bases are TGTGCCAGCAGCCAAGGGGGTGAAGATGGCTACACCTTC.